Listed below are T cell receptor beta chains from one sample, sequenced in a study of T cell responses to AZD1222 COVID-19 vaccine. The method was immunoSEQ multiplex PCR; TCRdb's version includes in-frame clones alone and lacks a portion of them. The sample shows around 60,000 clones, about four fifths of them seen only once. The material was peripheral blood, obtained 28 days after the second AZD1222 dose. Source of these receptors: an adult who received the AZD1222 COVID-19 vaccine. Both conserved end residues are part of each CDR3. The D gene is left open where the match is weak. Expanded clones get a size class; other rows say once, few or many, or leave the size out.

d_gene,v_gene,j_gene,abundance,CDR3aa,CDR3nt
TRBD1,TRBV5-6,TRBJ1-3,once,CASSLNNRGSGNTIYF,TGTGCCAGCAGCCTGAACAACAGGGGTTCTGGAAACACCATATATTTT
NA,TRBV29-1,TRBJ2-1,NA,CSVDGPGNNEQFF,TGCAGCGTTGATGGTCCGGGAAACAATGAGCAGTTCTTC
NA,TRBV7-9,TRBJ2-7,few,CASSPWLWPTPYEQYF,TGTGCCAGCAGCCCCTGGTTGTGGCCAACCCCCTACGAGCAGTACTTC
NA,TRBV7-9,TRBJ1-4,NA,CASSLGGVAGDEKLFF,TGTGCCAGCAGCTTAGGAGGCGTGGCAGGAGATGAAAAACTGTTTTTT
TRBD1,TRBV6-6,TRBJ2-1,NA,CASSYVPGQGGSAFF,TGTGCCAGCAGTTACGTCCCGGGACAGGGAGGTTCCGCCTTCTTC
NA,TRBV19,TRBJ2-4,NA,CASSSQGIKNIQYF,TGTGCCAGTAGTTCACAGGGAATCAAAAACATTCAGTACTTC
NA,TRBV19,TRBJ2-2,NA,CASSIGMGTNTGELFF,TGTGCCAGTAGTATCGGAATGGGAACGAACACCGGGGAGCTGTTTTTT
NA,TRBV7-9,TRBJ1-4,NA,CASSLMAGEKLFF,TGTGCCAGCAGCTTAATGGCAGGGGAAAAACTGTTTTTT
NA,TRBV19,TRBJ1-1,few,CASTPPGGWNTEAFF,TGTGCCAGTACCCCCCCGGGGGGCTGGAACACTGAAGCTTTCTTT
NA,TRBV14,TRBJ1-6,NA,CASSQVGLGGGSPLHF,TGTGCCAGCAGCCAAGTGGGATTAGGGGGAGGTTCACCCCTCCACTTT
NA,TRBV27,TRBJ1-6,once,CASSPVVSSPLHF,TGTGCCAGCAGTCCAGTGGTCAGTTCACCCCTCCACTTT
NA,TRBV6-5,TRBJ1-1,few,CASSYSRETGNTEAFF,TGTGCCAGCAGTTACTCTCGGGAGACGGGGAACACTGAAGCTTTCTTT
NA,TRBV3-1/TRBV3-2,TRBJ1-4,many,CASSQDWQEVREKLFF,TGTGCCAGCAGCCAAGATTGGCAGGAGGTGAGGGAAAAACTGTTTTTT
TRBD1,TRBV18,TRBJ2-3,NA,CASSPRPIGQGMDTQYF,TGTGCCAGCTCACCTAGGCCCATTGGACAGGGTATGGATACGCAGTATTTT
TRBD1,TRBV9,TRBJ1-2,NA,CASSVGQGGGYGYTF,TGTGCCAGCAGCGTTGGACAGGGGGGCGGATATGGCTACACCTTC
NA,TRBV18,TRBJ2-7,NA,CASSPRENYEQYF,TGTGCCAGCTCACCCCGGGAGAACTACGAGCAGTACTTC
TRBD1,TRBV24-1,TRBJ2-1,NA,CATSSPGQRGNEQFF,TGTGCCACCAGTAGTCCGGGACAGAGGGGCAATGAGCAGTTCTTC
NA,TRBV11-2,TRBJ1-1,NA,CASSFGGDEAFF,TGTGCCAGCAGCTTTGGGGGCGATGAAGCTTTCTTT
NA,TRBV27,TRBJ2-7,NA,CASSKEPGRTYEQYF,TGTGCCAGCAGTAAAGAACCGGGACGGACCTACGAGCAGTACTTC
NA,TRBV18,TRBJ2-7,NA,CASSPGVQRSSYEQYF,TGTGCCAGCTCACCAGGGGTGCAGAGGAGCTCCTACGAGCAGTACTTC
NA,TRBV2,TRBJ2-1,NA,CASSDQGLTYNEQFF,TGTGCCAGCAGTGACCAGGGGTTAACCTACAATGAGCAGTTCTTC
TRBD1,TRBV6-5,TRBJ1-1,NA,CASSSDRATEAFF,TGTGCCAGCAGTAGCGACAGGGCAACTGAAGCTTTCTTT
TRBD2,TRBV4-1,TRBJ2-1,NA,CASRGTSGHNEQFF,TGCGCCAGCAGAGGGACTAGCGGCCACAATGAGCAGTTCTTC
NA,TRBV27,TRBJ1-4,few,CASSSDSEKLFF,TGTGCCAGCAGTTCGGACAGTGAAAAACTGTTTTTT
TRBD1,TRBV6-5,TRBJ1-5,NA,CASGGGAEQPQHF,TGTGCCAGCGGAGGGGGCGCGGAACAGCCCCAGCATTTT
TRBD1,TRBV19,TRBJ2-7,NA,CASSRDSPYEQYF,TGTGCCAGCAGTCGGGACAGCCCCTACGAGCAGTACTTC